This record concerns one TCR beta chain sequence. The antigen is unknown. This CDR3 has 13 residues. V lost 4 bases and J 7 bases, leaving 16 bases between the germline ends. Germline V gene data show CDR1 as SQVTM and CDR2 as ANQGSEA. The time point denotes: 2014-2015 season, 7 days after vaccination. No donor had influenza vaccine in the prior 6 months; all lived in the community. Vaccine contraindications, substance abuse, HIV/AIDS, active malignancy and active illness excluded donors. The sample originates from a study of follicular helper T cells after annual influenza vaccination. Clones were sequenced by immunoSEQ multiplex PCR, and TCRdb holds only the in-frame ones, with some missing. The sample yields 9,700 or so clones, 80% to 90% seen once. Whole-study results and caveats: Each annual vaccination recalled recurring oligoclonal ICOS+CD38+ cTfh clonotypes.

The sample consisted of CXCR5- memory CD4+ T cells sorted from blood, taken 7 days after influenza vaccination. The sequence came from an adult who received the influenza vaccine. V is TRBV29-1 and J is TRBJ2-5; D gene ambiguous. The CDR3, as DNA: TGCAGCGTTGTTAGAGACGGAAAAGGGACCCAGTACTTC. It yields the protein CSVVRDGKGTQYF.